This T cell receptor (beta chain) was recovered during a study of blood T cell repertoires in COVID-19 (dated by TCRdb to about 2020). Study-level background: Samples from collaborators originated in the United States, Italy and Spain and spanned both the acute and convalescent phases of COVID-19. The prospective study material was composed of cDNA or gDNA derived from T cells, B-cell-depleted T cells, or PBMCs. Subjects who had been exposed to COVID-19, were actively infected with it, or had recovered from it provided the deeply sampled blood TCRbeta repertoires that made up the dataset. A freely available public database, intended as a resource for researchers studying the immune response to SARS-CoV-2, is where the repertoires were released. The samples were drawn from the first 160 participants of the ongoing ImmuneRACE study and from 950 to 1,500 subjects provided by 6 global collaborators. A de-identified subject ID, COVID-19 status, age in years and sex were almost always included in the sample metadata. Where HLA class I and class II types were available, the types were taken from metadata supplied by the sample provider, not from assay-based typing. Findings and caveats that apply to the study as a whole: How much clinical and demographic metadata was included differed by source and by participant, and the metadata was provided uncurated.

A word on this clone: The specificity of this receptor is unknown. No base qualities exist here, and no much larger clone lies one base off it.

The CDR3, cysteine through phenylalanine, is 13 amino acids long. Left in the record is the CDR3 DNA by itself, 39 bases read in frame from the first base. The germline V gene specifies SGHDN as CDR1 and FVKESK as CDR2. Trimming takes 4 bases from V and 3 bases from J, and the germline ends sit 7 bases apart. TCRbeta CDR3 regions were amplified from genomic DNA using the immunoSEQ Assay, a bias-controlled multiplex PCR. The original methods were these. The number of nucleated cells in each sample was estimated by amplification of reference gene primers within the assay. To quantify the absolute abundance of each unique TCRbeta CDR3 rearrangement, sequence reads were collapsed and filtered. For each sample, productive Simpson clonality was calculated by taking the square root of Simpson's diversity index across productive rearrangements. TCRdb's version of the immuneACCESS table is confined to in-frame rearrangements and falls short of the full clone set. An unresolved V gene accounts for under half of the shortfall where checked; the remainder is of unknown origin. The DNA was the basis for D and trimming; V, J and clone size are from that table. Here the sample has around 120,000 clones; 75% to 90% occur a single time. Clones ranked in the top ten supply 25% to 30% of the sample.

The collaborating institutions used their own protocols to collect whole blood in K2EDTA tubes. For TCRbeta analysis, collaborators shipped samples in one of three forms: frozen whole blood, isolated PBMCs, or DNA extracted from either of those sample types. Recombination linked TRBV14 to TRBJ1-5, with the D gene not clear enough to name. This TCR was sampled from a woman between 70 and 85 years old with acute or convalescent COVID-19. The specimen was peripheral blood. The DNA sequence is TGTGCCAGCAGCCGAGGGTACAATCAGCCCCAGCATTTT. Translated, it gives CASSRGYNQPQHF.